This TCR beta chain emerged from a study of blood T cell repertoires in COVID-19. Method: immunoSEQ multiplex PCR; TCRdb's copy keeps in-frame clones and lacks some. The top ten clones hold 0.75% to 1% of a sample with over 250,000 clones, over 75% of them seen once. The V segment lost 2 bases and the J segment 5 bases; nucleotides outside the gene matches: 9. Germline CDR1 is SGHRS and CDR2 is YFSETQ. The CDR3 is 17 residues long. Residents of about two dozen US areas, aged roughly 18 to 89 years, made up the participants. The clonotype was recovered from a woman aged 30 to 39 who had recovered from COVID-19. The sample comprised PBMCs or T cells enriched from blood (not recorded which). V gene TRBV5-1 combines with J gene TRBJ2-1, with 11 bases matching TRBD2. The CDR3 DNA sequence: TGCGCCAGCAGCTTTGGTCTACTAGCGGGAGACGACAATGAGCAGTTCTTC. Encoded protein: CASSFGLLAGDDNEQFF.